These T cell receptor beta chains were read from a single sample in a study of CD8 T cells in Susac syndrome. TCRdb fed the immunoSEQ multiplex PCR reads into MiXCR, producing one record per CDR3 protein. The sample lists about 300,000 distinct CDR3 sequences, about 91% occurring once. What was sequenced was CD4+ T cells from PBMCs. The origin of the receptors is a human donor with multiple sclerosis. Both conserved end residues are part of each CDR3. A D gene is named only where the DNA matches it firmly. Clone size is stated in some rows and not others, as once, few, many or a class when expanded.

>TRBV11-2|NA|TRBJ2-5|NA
CASSFWGEGQETQYF
TGTGCCAGCAGCTTTTGGGGAGAGGGCCAAGAGACCCAGTACTTC
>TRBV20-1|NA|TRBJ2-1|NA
CSATGTHNEQFF
TGCAGTGCTACTGGGACCCACAATGAGCAGTTCTTC
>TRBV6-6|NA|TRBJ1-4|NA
CASRLQGRDEKLFF
TGTGCCAGCAGATTACAGGGCAGGGACGAAAAACTGTTTTTT
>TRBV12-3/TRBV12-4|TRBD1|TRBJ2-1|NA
CASSYHTGEAYNEQFF
TGTGCCAGCAGTTACCATACAGGGGAAGCCTACAATGAGCAGTTCTTC
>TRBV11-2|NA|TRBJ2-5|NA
CASSLFVRGETQYF
TGTGCCAGCAGCTTATTCGTCAGGGGAGAAACCCAGTACTTC
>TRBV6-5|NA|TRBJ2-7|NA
CASSADRGIIGGQYF
TGTGCCAGCAGTGCGGACCGGGGCATCATTGGGGGGCAGTACTTC
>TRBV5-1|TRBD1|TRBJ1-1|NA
CASSLGQGWANTEAFF
TGCGCCAGCAGCTTGGGACAGGGCTGGGCGAACACTGAAGCTTTCTTT
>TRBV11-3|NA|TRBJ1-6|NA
CASRGPPNSPLHF
TGTGCCAGCAGGGGACCCCCGAATTCACCCCTCCACTTT
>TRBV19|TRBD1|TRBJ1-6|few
CASSTTGGNSPLHF
TGTGCCAGTAGTACCACAGGGGGAAATTCACCCCTCCACTTT
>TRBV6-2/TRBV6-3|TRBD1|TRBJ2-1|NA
CASSQDRDFNEQFF
TGTGCCAGCAGCCAGGACAGGGATTTCAATGAGCAGTTCTTC
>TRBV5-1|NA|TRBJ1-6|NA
CASSLAYQLSPLHF
TGCGCCAGCAGCTTGGCTTACCAGCTCTCACCCCTCCACTTT
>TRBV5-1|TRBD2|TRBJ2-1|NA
CASSATSGGGNNEQFF
TGCGCCAGCAGCGCGACTAGCGGGGGAGGTAACAATGAGCAGTTCTTC
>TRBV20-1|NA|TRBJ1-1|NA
CSARDGRGLNTEAFF
TGCAGTGCTAGAGATGGACGGGGGTTGAACACTGAAGCTTTCTTT
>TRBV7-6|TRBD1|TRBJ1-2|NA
CASSPTGGRLGGYTF
TGTGCCAGCAGCCCGACAGGGGGCAGGTTAGGTGGCTACACCTTC
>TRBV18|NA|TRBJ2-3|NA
CASSPPSAPDTQYF
TGTGCCAGCTCACCACCGTCAGCTCCAGATACGCAGTATTTT
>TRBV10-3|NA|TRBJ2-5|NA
CAISPEGRGETQYF
TGTGCCATCAGCCCCGAGGGGCGGGGAGAGACCCAGTACTTC
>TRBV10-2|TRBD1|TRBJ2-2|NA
CAIQTGRKTGELFF
TGCGCCATCCAGACAGGGCGAAAGACCGGGGAGCTGTTTTTT
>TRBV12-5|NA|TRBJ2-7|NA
CASGLGQHRARNEQYF
TGTGCTAGTGGTTTGGGACAGCATCGCGCCCGTAACGAGCAGTACTTC
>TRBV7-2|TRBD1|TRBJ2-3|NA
CASSRDRGQWDTQYF
TGTGCCAGCAGCCGGGACAGGGGGCAATGGGATACGCAGTATTTT
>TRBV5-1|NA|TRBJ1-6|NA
CASSLNDGNNSPLHF
TGCGCCAGCAGCTTGAATGACGGCAATAATTCACCCCTCCACTTT
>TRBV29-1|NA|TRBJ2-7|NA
CSVTRQTYEQYF
TGCAGCGTTACCCGACAGACCTACGAGCAGTACTTC
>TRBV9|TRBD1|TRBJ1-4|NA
CASSGGQGREKLFF
TGTGCCAGCAGCGGTGGACAGGGCCGGGAAAAACTGTTTTTT
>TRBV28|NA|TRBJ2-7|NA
CASQGVGEAPYEQYF
TGTGCCAGTCAAGGGGTGGGAGAGGCCCCCTACGAGCAGTACTTC
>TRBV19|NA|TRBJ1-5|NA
CASSPQSDQPQHF
TGTGCCAGTAGTCCCCAGTCAGATCAGCCCCAGCATTTT
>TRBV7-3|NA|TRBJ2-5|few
CASSLNGLEETQYF
TGTGCCAGCAGCTTAAATGGCTTGGAAGAGACCCAGTACTTC
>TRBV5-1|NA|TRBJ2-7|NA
CASSFGGVSYEQYF
TGCGCCAGCAGCTTCGGGGGCGTCTCCTACGAGCAGTACTTC
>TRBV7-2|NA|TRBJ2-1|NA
CASSLQGGSYNEQFF
TGTGCCAGCAGCTTACAAGGGGGCTCCTACAATGAGCAGTTCTTC
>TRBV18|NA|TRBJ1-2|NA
CASSPSGGVKRTHYGYTF
TGTGCCAGCTCACCTAGCGGAGGCGTTAAAAGGACACACTATGGCTACACCTTC
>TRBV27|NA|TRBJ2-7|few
CASRDLPQSSYEQYF
TGTGCCAGCAGAGACCTCCCCCAGAGCTCCTACGAGCAGTACTTC
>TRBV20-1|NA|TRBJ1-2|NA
CSVWPPQRTPAF
TGCAGTGTCTGGCCCCCGCAGCGAACGCCTGCCTTC
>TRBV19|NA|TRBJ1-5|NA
CATRTLDQPQHF
TGTGCCACCCGGACACTCGACCAGCCCCAGCATTTT
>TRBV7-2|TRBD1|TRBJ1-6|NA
CASSPRGQSNSPLHF
TGTGCCAGCAGCCCCCGGGGACAGAGTAATTCACCCCTCCACTTT
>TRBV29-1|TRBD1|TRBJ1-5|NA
CSVTTGGNQPQHF
TGCAGCGTGACTACAGGGGGAAATCAGCCCCAGCATTTT
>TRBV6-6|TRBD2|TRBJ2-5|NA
CASSRTSGPQETQYF
TGTGCCAGCAGCCGGACTAGCGGACCCCAAGAGACCCAGTACTTC
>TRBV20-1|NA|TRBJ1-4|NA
CSGGSSGEKLFF
TGCAGTGGAGGCAGTTCGGGTGAAAAACTGTTTTTT
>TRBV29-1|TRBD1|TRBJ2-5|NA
CSVDRTGGAVKTQYF
TGCAGCGTTGACCGGACAGGGGGCGCGGTAAAGACCCAGTACTTC
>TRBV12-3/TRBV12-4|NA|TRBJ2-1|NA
CASSRGSNEQFF
TGTGCCAGCAGCCGGGGATCCAATGAGCAGTTCTTC
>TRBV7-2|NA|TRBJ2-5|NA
CASSLEGVQETQYF
TGTGCCAGCAGCTTAGAGGGGGTGCAAGAGACCCAGTACTTC
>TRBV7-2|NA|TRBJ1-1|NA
CASSFWGPPGAFF
TGTGCCAGCAGCTTTTGGGGACCCCCCGGAGCTTTCTTT
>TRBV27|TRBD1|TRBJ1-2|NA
CASSSISGQGNGYTF
TGTGCCAGCAGTTCAATATCGGGACAGGGTAATGGCTACACCTTC
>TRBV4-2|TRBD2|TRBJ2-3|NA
CASSQDKAGGTDTQYF
TGTGCCAGCAGCCAAGATAAAGCGGGGGGCACAGATACGCAGTATTTT
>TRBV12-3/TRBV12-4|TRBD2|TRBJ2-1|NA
CASSLPRGSGVPNEQFF
TGTGCCAGCAGTCTTCCCCGGGGTAGCGGGGTCCCGAATGAGCAGTTCTTC
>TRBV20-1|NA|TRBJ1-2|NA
CSARGQASYGYTF
TGCAGTGCTAGGGGGCAGGCGTCTTATGGCTACACCTTC
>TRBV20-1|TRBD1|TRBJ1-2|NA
CSASARQGKAYGYTF
TGCAGTGCTAGTGCCAGACAGGGGAAAGCGTATGGCTACACCTTC
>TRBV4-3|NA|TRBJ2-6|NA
CASSQDLAGAGANVLTF
TGCGCCAGCAGCCAAGATTTAGCAGGGGCTGGGGCCAACGTCCTGACTTTC
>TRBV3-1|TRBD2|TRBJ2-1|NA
CASSQGLAGGQQFF
TGTGCCAGCAGCCAAGGACTAGCGGGGGGTCAGCAGTTCTTC
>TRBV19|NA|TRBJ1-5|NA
CASSGQPYSNQPQHF
TGTGCCAGTAGCGGACAGCCGTATAGCAATCAGCCCCAGCATTTT
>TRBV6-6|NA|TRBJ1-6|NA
CASSYGGGNSPLHF
TGTGCCAGCAGTTACGGGGGGGGGAATTCACCCCTCCACTTT
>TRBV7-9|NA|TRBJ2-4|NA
CASSPGGGGAEQYF
TGTGCCAGCAGCCCTGGCGGAGGAGGCGCCGAACAGTACTTC
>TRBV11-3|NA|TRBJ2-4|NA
CASSLGGGRNIQYF
TGTGCCAGCAGCTTAGGAGGGGGAAGAAACATTCAGTACTTC
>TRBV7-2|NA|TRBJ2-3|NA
CASSWGTDTQYF
TGTGCCAGCAGTTGGGGAACAGATACGCAGTATTTT
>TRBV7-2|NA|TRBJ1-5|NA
CASSGSRNQPQHF
TGTGCCAGCAGCGGCAGCAGGAATCAGCCCCAGCATTTT
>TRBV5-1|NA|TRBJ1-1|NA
CASSLGGFSTEAFF
TGCGCCAGCAGCTTGGGAGGGTTTTCGACTGAAGCTTTCTTT
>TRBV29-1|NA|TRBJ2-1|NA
CSVDGWNEQFF
TGCAGCGTTGATGGCTGGAATGAGCAGTTCTTC
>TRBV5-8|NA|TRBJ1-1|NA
CASSLGLIRNTEAFF
TGTGCCAGCAGCTTGGGGTTAATTAGGAACACTGAAGCTTTCTTT
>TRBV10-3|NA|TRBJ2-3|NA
CAIRGEVTDTQYF
TGTGCCATCAGGGGGGAGGTCACAGATACGCAGTATTTT